These T cell receptor beta chains were read from a single sample in a study of blood T cell repertoires in COVID-19. Produced via immunoSEQ multiplex PCR; TCRdb's table is partial and in-frame only. The repertoire consists of around 250,000 clones, with roughly 88% occurring once and the leading ten covering 1.9%. Sequencing used PBMCs or T cells enriched from blood (not recorded which). Receptors were obtained from a woman aged 45-65 years who had recovered from COVID-19. Each CDR3 is given with its conserved first and last residue. Each record gives: D gene, clone size, V gene, J gene, CDR3 protein, CDR3 DNA. A D gene is named only where the DNA matches it firmly. Expanded clones get a size class; other rows say once, few or many, or leave the size out.

TRBD1	few	TRBV27	TRBJ1-1	CASSFDPPGGNTEAFF	TGTGCCAGCAGTTTCGATCCCCCAGGGGGGAACACTGAAGCTTTCTTT
.	.	TRBV18	TRBJ1-2	CASSPPAGYGYTF	TGTGCCAGCTCACCACCGGCAGGCTATGGCTACACCTTC
TRBD1	.	TRBV7-9	TRBJ1-1	CASSSGRAGGWNTEAFF	TGTGCCAGCAGCTCAGGTAGGGCAGGGGGTTGGAACACTGAAGCTTTCTTT
.	.	TRBV5-5	TRBJ1-1	CASTPFGGTLSEAFF	TGTGCCAGCACCCCGTTTGGGGGGACCTTATCTGAAGCTTTCTTT
.	.	TRBV3-1/TRBV3-2	TRBJ2-7	CASSQGTFYYEQYF	TGTGCCAGCAGCCAAGGGACTTTTTACTACGAGCAGTACTTC
.	.	TRBV5-5	TRBJ2-2	CASSPGRTYTGELFF	TGTGCCAGCAGCCCCGGACGGACATACACCGGGGAGCTGTTTTTT
.	.	TRBV5-8	TRBJ1-5	CASRGEGRRGKRSNQPQHF	TGTGCCAGCAGGGGGGAAGGGCGCAGGGGAAAAAGGAGCAATCAGCCCCAGCATTTT
.	.	TRBV5-5	TRBJ1-5	CASSLVPNQPQHF	TGTGCCAGCAGCTTGGTTCCGAATCAGCCCCAGCATTTT
TRBD1	.	TRBV19	TRBJ1-2	CASSSTGFDYGYTF	TGTGCCAGTAGTTCGACAGGGTTCGACTATGGCTACACCTTC
TRBD2	.	TRBV7-2	TRBJ2-5	CASSLTSGLIQETQYF	TGTGCCAGCAGCCTAACTAGCGGATTAATCCAAGAGACCCAGTACTTC
TRBD1	.	TRBV14	TRBJ2-1	CASSPPRGLKNEQFF	TGTGCCAGCAGCCCCCCCAGGGGGCTTAAAAATGAGCAGTTCTTC
.	.	TRBV24-1	TRBJ2-2	CATSDPPPLGTGELFF	TGTGCCACCAGTGACCCCCCCCCACTTGGCACCGGGGAGCTGTTTTTT
.	.	TRBV20-1	TRBJ2-7	CSAPPLYEQYF	TGCAGTGCTCCGCCACTATACGAGCAGTACTTC
TRBD2	.	TRBV30	TRBJ2-7	CAWIRAGGYEQYF	TGTGCCTGGATACGGGCGGGAGGGTACGAGCAGTACTTC
.	.	TRBV18	TRBJ1-2	CASSPDSSYGYTF	TGTGCCAGCTCACCAGACAGTTCATATGGCTACACCTTC
.	.	TRBV5-4	TRBJ2-5	CASSSTEQETQYF	TGTGCCAGCAGCTCGACAGAACAAGAGACCCAGTACTTC